The 26 T cell receptor beta chains given below trace back to one sample, sequenced in a study of blood T cell repertoires in COVID-19. Some clones are missing from TCRdb's copy, which holds only in-frame ones; the method was immunoSEQ multiplex PCR. The data hold 30,000 to 35,000 clones, with about nine tenths observed a single time. Sequencing was carried out using peripheral blood. The receptors stem from a man aged 55 to 69 with active COVID-19.

The chain employs TRBV2 and TRBJ1-5; D not certain. The CDR3 sequence is 15 residues long. Germline CDR1 reads SNHLY; CDR2 reads FYNNEI. The germline V and J ends were trimmed by 6 bases and 0 bases, with 12 bases remaining between them. CDR3 protein: CASRTRFPSNQPQHF. CDR3 sequence (DNA): TGTGCCAGCAGAACAAGATTCCCTAGCAATCAGCCCCAGCATTTT.

The genes are TRBV6-5 and TRBJ1-1, with D hard to call. This CDR3 comprises 14 residues. Between the trimmed V and J ends, which lost 4 bases and 0 bases, there was a span of 9 bases. The germline V gene encodes CDR1 MNHEY and CDR2 SVGAGI. The CDR3 DNA is TGTGCCAGCAGTTTCTCAGAGATGAACACTGAAGCTTTCTTT. It specifies CASSFSEMNTEAFF.

This clone was observed once. This chain links TRBV4-2 with TRBJ2-7, with 9 bases fitting TRBD2. This CDR3 comprises 18 residues. The germline V gene encodes CDR1 LGHNA and CDR2 YNFKEQ. V lost 1 base to trimming and J lost 0 bases; unmatched junction nucleotides: 10. CDR3 bases: TGTGCCAGCAGCCAAGCAGCTAGCGGGGCTGATCGCTCCTACGAGCAGTACTTC. Residues: CASSQAASGADRSYEQYF.

The chain couples TRBV5-1 to TRBJ2-7; 9 bases agree with TRBD1. CDR1 is SGHRS and CDR2 is YFSETQ in the germline V gene. The V segment lost 3 bases and the J segment 5 bases; nucleotides outside the gene matches: 9. The CDR3 extends over 15 amino acids. The CDR3 nucleotides read TGCGCCAGCAGCTGGGGACAGGGAGGTCGGGACGAGCAGTACTTC. Protein product: CASSWGQGGRDEQYF. Supplemented by reference TRBV5-1 and TRBJ2-7, the full variable domain reads KAGVTQTPRYLIKTRGQQVTLSCSPISGHRSVSWYQQTPGQGLQFLFEYFSETQRNKGNFPGRFSGRQFSNSRSEMNVSTLELGDSALYLCASSWGQGGRDEQYFGPGTRLTVT.

The CDR3 DNA follows: TGTGCCAGCAGCGCGGGACGGTCCCCCTACGAGCAGTACTTC. This sequence encodes CASSAGRSPYEQYF. The chain has TRBV7-2 and TRBJ2-7; D perhaps matches TRBD2 (6 bases). V was clipped by 5 bases and J by 2 bases, with 13 bases between them. The CDR3 is 14 amino acids. Germline CDR1 and CDR2: SGHTA and FQGNSA.

The V call is TRBV29-1, the J call TRBJ2-7, with D possibly being TRBD1 (5 bases). CDR3 size: 12 residues. CDR1 SQVTM and CDR2 ANQGSEA come from the germline V gene. V was clipped by 3 bases and J by 5 bases, with 11 bases between them. The CDR3 nucleotides read TGCAGCGTTGATAGGGGAAACGACGAGCAGTACTTC. It yields the protein CSVDRGNDEQYF.

This chain joins TRBV4-2 and TRBJ2-6; possibly TRBD2 for D (8 bases). Germline CDR1 and CDR2: LGHNA and YNFKEQ. The CDR3 consists of 17 residues. Trimming shortened V by 2 bases and J by 3 bases, and 14 bases separated the two germline ends. Written as DNA, the CDR3 is TGTGCCAGCAGCCAACGGGAGGGGGCGGATGGGGCCAACGTCCTGACTTTC. Translating it yields CASSQREGADGANVLTF.

J is TRBJ2-7 and V is TRBV6-2 or TRBV6-3, with D perhaps TRBD2 (5 bases). Looked up from germline, CDR1 is MNHEY and CDR2 is SVGEGT. The ends were cut back, 0 bases at V and 4 bases at J, with 13 bases in the middle. The length of the CDR3 is 15 residues. The CDR3 DNA follows: TGTGCCAGCAGTTACTCGAAGGCAGGCGGGTACGAGCAGTACTTC. Its protein is CASSYSKAGGYEQYF.

The chain uses TRBV9 and TRBJ2-1; possible D gene TRBD1, 6 bases. The V end was cut by 0 bases, the J end by 8 bases, with 12 bases between. The CDR3 consists of 14 residues. Germline V gene data show CDR1 as SGDLS and CDR2 as YYNGEE. The CDR3 reads CASSVVTGSHEQFF. DNA for the CDR3: TGTGCCAGCAGCGTAGTAACAGGGAGTCATGAGCAGTTCTTC.

This chain links TRBV19 with TRBJ2-2; no reliable D call. V was pared by 3 bases and J by 4 bases, with 9 bases between. This CDR3 contains 14 residues. The germline CDR1 and CDR2 sequences are LNHDA and SQIVND (reference sequence). This CDR3 is CASSIRVPTGELFF. The CDR3 DNA reads TGTGCCAGTAGTATCCGCGTCCCCACCGGGGAGCTGTTTTTT. Using reference TRBV19 and TRBJ2-2 for the parts outside the CDR3, the full variable domain is DGGITQSPKYLFRKEGQNVTLSCEQNLNHDAMYWYRQDPGQGLRLIYYSQIVNDFQKGDIAEGYSVSREKKESFPLTVTSAQKNPTAFYLCASSIRVPTGELFFGEGSRLTVL.

The chain employs TRBV7-2 and TRBJ1-2; D perhaps matches TRBD1 (6 bases). The V gene lost 3 bases and the J gene lost 5 bases, with 13 bases spanning the gap. CDR1 SGHTA and CDR2 FQGNSA come from the germline V gene. The CDR3 has 14 residues. The CDR3 DNA follows: TGTGCCAGCAGCTTCCAACAGGGTTGGTATGGCTACACCTTC. Its translation is CASSFQQGWYGYTF.

The CDR3 sequence is CASRETSSSYEQYF. DNA for the CDR3: TGTGCCAGCAGAGAGACTTCTAGCTCCTACGAGCAGTACTTC. The J gene is TRBJ2-7, the V gene TRBV5-5, with D uncertain. The germline V gene encodes CDR1 SGHKS and CDR2 YYEKEE (reference sequence). The CDR3 is 14 amino acids. V gave up 5 bases and J gave up 0 bases, with 12 bases separating them.

The rearrangement uses TRBV21-1 and TRBJ2-3; the table names TRBD2, a call not compared with the DNA. TRBV21-1 is an annotated pseudogene. There are 21 residues in the CDR3. DNA for the CDR3: TGTGCCAGCAGCACCCTAGCCGGGGGGATCGAACAGGGACCATACACAGATACGCAGTATTTT. This sequence encodes CASSTLAGGIEQGPYTDTQYF.

This chain uses TRBV4-1 with TRBJ1-3, with 7 bases aligning to TRBD1. V shed 3 bases, J shed 0 bases, and the junction held 5 bases outside the gene matches. Germline-derived CDR1 and CDR2 are MGHRA and YSYEKL. The CDR3 contains 16 residues. The CDR3 is CASSQGQFSSGNTIYF. The CDR3 coding sequence is TGCGCCAGCAGCCAGGGACAGTTCTCCTCTGGAAACACCATATATTTT.

V usage is TRBV5-1 and J usage is TRBJ2-3; D is possibly TRBD2 (7 bases). V was trimmed by 4 bases and J by 6 bases, leaving 9 bases between them. The length of the CDR3 is 12 residues. Germline CDR1 reads SGHRS; CDR2 reads YFSETQ. CDR3 in amino acids: CASSGGADTQYF. The CDR3 DNA reads as TGCGCCAGCAGCGGGGGGGCGGATACGCAGTATTTT.

This chain joins TRBV6-4 and TRBJ2-2; 9 bases fit TRBD2. Trimming took 6 bases from V and 0 from J; bases not matched to a gene: 2. The germline CDR1 and CDR2 sequences are MRHNA and SNTAGT. This CDR3 is built from 15 residues. The CDR3 DNA is TGTGCCAGCAGCGCTAGCGGGGCGAACACCGGGGAGCTGTTTTTT. Protein product: CASSASGANTGELFF.

The chain joins TRBV2 to TRBJ1-2; D is undetermined. Trimming removed 5 bases at V and 8 bases at J, with 18 bases between. The CDR3 spans 14 residues. Per germline, CDR1 SNHLY and CDR2 FYNNEI. CDR3 sequence (DNA): TGTGCCAGCAGTCCTGGACTTTCCTTTCACGGCTACACCTTC. This gives the protein CASSPGLSFHGYTF.

The V call is TRBV6-4, the J call TRBJ1-4, with 10 nucleotides matching TRBD1. Per the germline V gene, CDR1 is MRHNA and CDR2 is SNTAGT. The CDR3 has 14 residues. Trimming removed 6 bases from V and 8 bases from J; junction bases left unmatched: 6. This CDR3 is CASSPGQGYEKLFF. CDR3 coding DNA: TGTGCCAGCAGCCCGGGACAGGGGTACGAAAAACTGTTTTTT.

The chain has TRBV5-1 and TRBJ2-7, with 8 bases lining up with TRBD2. CDR1 is SGHRS, CDR2 YFSETQ, per germline. There are 17 residues in the CDR3. Trimming took 4 bases from V and 3 from J; bases not matched to a gene: 15. CDR3 region: CASSASGDNRGGYEQYF. The CDR3 nucleotides read TGCGCCAGCAGCGCCAGCGGAGATAATCGGGGGGGCTACGAGCAGTACTTC.

This sequence joins TRBV12-5 and TRBJ2-3, with a weak D call TRBD1 (5 bases). V was pared by 7 bases and J by 2 bases, with 13 bases between. Germline assignment: CDR1 LGHNT and CDR2 FRNRAP. This CDR3 has 14 residues. The CDR3 DNA follows: TGTGCTAGTGCCTTGGGGCAGGCCACAGATACGCAGTATTTT. Amino acids: CASALGQATDTQYF.

The rearrangement links TRBV23-1 to TRBJ2-6, with 7 bases matching TRBD1. TRBV23-1 counts as an open reading frame of uncertain function. The CDR3 is 23 amino acids. After removal of 3 bases from V and 0 bases from J, the junction contained 23 bases not matched to a gene. CDR3 DNA sequence: TGCGCCAGCAGTCAGCACGACAGGGTGGTCCCCTCTCCCCAGAGCTCTGGGGCCAACGTCCTGACTTTC. This translates into CASSQHDRVVPSPQSSGANVLTF.

This clone was recorded only once. The chain recombines TRBV19 with TRBJ2-1; 11 nucleotides line up with TRBD1. Germline CDR1 is LNHDA and CDR2 is SQIVND (reference sequence). CDR3 size: 15 residues. The V and J ends lost 5 bases and 2 bases, in that order; junction bases with no gene match: 2. CDR3 nucleotides: TGTGCCAGTAGTGCGGACAGGGGGCCCTACAATGAGCAGTTCTTC. Translating it yields CASSADRGPYNEQFF. The full variable domain, its missing parts supplied by reference TRBV19 and TRBJ2-1, is DGGITQSPKYLFRKEGQNVTLSCEQNLNHDAMYWYRQDPGQGLRLIYYSQIVNDFQKGDIAEGYSVSREKKESFPLTVTSAQKNPTAFYLCASSADRGPYNEQFFGPGTRLTVL.

The rearrangement uses TRBV6-6 and TRBJ2-3; D perhaps matches TRBD2 (7 bases). The germline V gene encodes CDR1 MNHNY and CDR2 SVGAGI (reference sequence). V was cut by 2 bases and J by 6 bases, with 12 bases left in between. This CDR3 is built from 14 residues. CDR3 nucleotides: TGTGCCAGCAGTTACCCGGGGGGCGGGGATACGCAGTATTTT. Translated, it gives CASSYPGGGDTQYF.

This chain links TRBV6-6 with TRBJ2-2; D not certain. The CDR3 totals 14 residues. Per the germline V gene, CDR1 is MNHNY and CDR2 is SVGAGI (reference sequence). V gave up 3 bases and J gave up 6 bases, with 11 bases separating them. DNA of the CDR3: TGTGCCAGCAGTTATGATCCTAGATCCGGGGAGCTGTTTTTT. Its protein product is CASSYDPRSGELFF.

The chain is built from TRBV7-8 and TRBJ2-1; maybe TRBD2 (5 bases). The CDR3 runs to 14 residues. V was shortened by 5 bases and J by 6 bases, with 14 bases between the two germline ends. Germline assignment: CDR1 SGHVS and CDR2 FQNEAQ. The CDR3: CASSRTGGSNEQFF. DNA for the CDR3: TGTGCCAGCAGCCGGACCGGCGGGTCCAATGAGCAGTTCTTC.

This clone was detected once. The chain combines TRBV5-8 with TRBJ1-5; perhaps TRBD1 as D (6 bases). Germline values: CDR1 SGHTS, CDR2 YDEGEE. The CDR3 runs to 15 residues. With 2 bases removed from V and 2 bases from J, the gap between germline ends came to 11 bases. The CDR3 region is CASSFQGLRNQPQHF. The CDR3 region has the DNA TGTGCCAGCAGCTTTCAGGGGTTGCGCAATCAGCCCCAGCATTTT.